Presented here are 14 T cell receptor beta chains from one specimen sequenced in a study of response to subunit inactivated influenza vaccine. Each CDR3 protein gets one entry after TCRdb re-called the RT-PCR reads with MiXCR. The data hold 300,000 to 350,000 distinct CDR3 sequences, with about a fifth observed a single time. Sequenced here: PBMCs from blood, sampled less than 22 months after vaccination. The receptors originated from a man aged 50 to 69 who received an inactivated influenza vaccine.

The gene calls are TRBV20-1 and TRBJ2-7; D is possibly TRBD2 (6 bases). V lost 1 base, J lost 2 bases, and 9 bases lay in between. The CDR3 covers 13 residues. Germline values: CDR1 DFQATT, CDR2 SNEGSKA (reference sequence). The CDR3 sequence: CSARVGRPYEQYF. The CDR3 coding sequence is TGCAGTGCTAGAGTAGGGAGGCCCTACGAGCAGTACTTC.

V and J are TRBV7-9 and TRBJ2-1, with 13 positions matching TRBD2. J was trimmed by 9 bases and V by 1 base; bases with no gene match: 3. The germline V gene has CDR1 SEHNR and CDR2 FQNEAQ (reference sequence). The CDR3 spans 15 residues. CDR3 DNA: TGTGCCAGCAGCTTAGAGGGACTAGCGGGAACTGAGCAGTTCTTC. Protein: CASSLEGLAGTEQFF.

On this clonotype itself: This clone may be a read error of a much larger clone one base away. This sequence joins TRBV27 and TRBJ1-6; D remains ambiguous. The CDR3 sequence is 16 residues long. Germline lookup yields CDR1 MNHEY and CDR2 SMNVEV (reference sequence). CDR3 nucleotides: TGTGCCAGCAGTTTACTTACTGACATTGTGAATTCAGCCCTCCACTTT. It codes for CASSLLTDIVNSALHF.

The rearrangement joins TRBV3-1 to TRBJ2-4; no clear D. The CDR3 has 13 amino acids. Germline assignment: CDR1 LGHDT and CDR2 YNNKEL (reference sequence). V shed 1 base and J shed 15 bases, with 16 bases lying between them. CDR3: CASSQARIGSTYF. CDR3 bases: TGTGCCAGCAGCCAAGCCAGAATAGGGTCCACGTACTTC. Based on the CDR3 plus reference TRBV3-1 and TRBJ2-4, the full variable domain is DTAVSQTPKYLVTQMGNDKSIKCEQNLGHDTMYWYKQDSKKFLKIMFSYNNKELIINETVPNRFSPKSPDKAHLNLHINSLELGDSAVYFCASSQARIGSTYFGAGTRLSVL.

V is TRBV5-6 and J is TRBJ2-6; D unresolved. The CDR3 totals 14 residues. Germline CDR1 and CDR2: SGHDT and YYEEEE. V shed 4 bases and J shed 2 bases, with 7 bases lying between them. CDR3 sequence: CASSAKAGANVLTF. DNA of the CDR3: TGTGCCAGCAGCGCCAAGGCTGGGGCCAACGTCCTGACTTTC.

The rearrangement links TRBV20-1 to TRBJ2-4; 7 nucleotides match TRBD1. Germline V gene lookup returns CDR1 DFQATT and CDR2 SNEGSKA (reference sequence). The CDR3 length is 17 residues. V was pared by 3 bases and J by 0 bases, with 11 bases of the junction left unmatched. CDR3 loop: CSASTLTGDSAKNIQYF. CDR3 DNA: TGCAGTGCTAGCACCCTTACAGGGGATTCAGCCAAAAACATTCAGTACTTC.

V gene TRBV4-3 combines with J gene TRBJ1-5; D unclear. This CDR3 is built from 15 residues. Germline V lookup: CDR1 LGHNA, CDR2 YSLEER. Deletions cut 1 base from V and 0 bases from J, with 7 bases between. The DNA for the CDR3 is TGCGCCAGCAGCCAAGGCCGGTTTAGCAATCAGCCCCAGCATTTT. Its translation is CASSQGRFSNQPQHF.

This clonotype was counted at least ten times. This sequence joins TRBV20-1 and TRBJ1-1; D ambiguous. V was trimmed by 7 bases and J by 2 bases, leaving 14 bases between them. Per the germline V gene, CDR1 is DFQATT and CDR2 is SNEGSKA (reference sequence). The CDR3 has 13 amino acids. CDR3 in DNA: TGCAGTGTTAGCGCCGAGAGAAACACTGAAGCTTTCTTT. Its translation is CSVSAERNTEAFF.

This clonotype has just a few counts. V and J are TRBV20-1 and TRBJ2-7; perhaps TRBD1 as D (6 bases). The V and J ends lost 4 bases and 2 bases respectively, with 18 bases between them. Germline loops: CDR1 DFQATT, CDR2 SNEGSKA (reference sequence). This CDR3 is 15 amino acids long. The CDR3 sequence is CSATTTGKVPYEQYF. For the CDR3, the DNA is TGCAGTGCTACCACCACAGGGAAAGTCCCCTACGAGCAGTACTTC.

This clonotype showed up just a few times. This sequence joins TRBV20-1 and TRBJ1-6; D unclear. V was cut by 0 bases and J by 12 bases, with 18 bases left in between. Germline CDR1 DFQATT, CDR2 SNEGSKA (reference sequence). This CDR3 has 15 residues. DNA of the CDR3: TGCAGTGCTAGAGAGCCCGATCGGAATAAAGGACCCCTCCACTTT. This translates into CSAREPDRNKGPLHF.

In this sample, this clonotype turned up many times. The rearrangement uses TRBV29-1 and TRBJ1-2, with D possibly TRBD1 on 5 matching bases. From germline, CDR1 is SQVTM and CDR2 ANQGSEA. CDR3 size: 15 residues. V lost 7 bases and J 0 bases, leaving 18 bases between the germline ends. The CDR3 nucleotides are TGCAGCGCCCTACACCCAGACAGATCTAACTATGGCTACACCTTC. Protein sequence: CSALHPDRSNYGYTF.

This clonotype has just a few counts. V usage is TRBV7-2 and J usage is TRBJ1-3, with TRBD1 as a possible D gene (6 bases). Trimming pared 3 bases from V and 0 bases from J, leaving 15 bases between. The germline V gene encodes CDR1 SGHTA and CDR2 FQGNSA. The CDR3 has 17 amino acids. Written as DNA, the CDR3 is TGTGCCAGCAGCTTTAGCGGGGGGGCGAGCTCTGGAAACACCATATATTTT. It encodes CASSFSGGASSGNTIYF.

The chain joins TRBV5-1 to TRBJ1-2, with D possibly being TRBD1 (6 bases). The CDR3 is 16 amino acids. V was cut by 4 bases and J by 3 bases, with 19 bases left in between. CDR1 and CDR2 from the germline V gene are SGHRS and YFSETQ. This chain's CDR3 is CASSKFTTGQDYGYTF. In DNA form, the CDR3 reads TGCGCCAGCAGCAAGTTTACGACAGGTCAAGACTATGGCTACACCTTC.

The chain carries TRBV20-1 and TRBJ2-1; TRBD1 is a possible D gene (6 bases). Germline V gene data show CDR1 as DFQATT and CDR2 as SNEGSKA (reference sequence). The CDR3 length is 14 residues. The V end was cut by 1 base, the J end by 7 bases, with 14 bases between. CDR3 in DNA: TGCAGTGCTAGAGGCGGACAGTCCATGAATGAGCAGTTCTTC. Translated, it gives CSARGGQSMNEQFF.